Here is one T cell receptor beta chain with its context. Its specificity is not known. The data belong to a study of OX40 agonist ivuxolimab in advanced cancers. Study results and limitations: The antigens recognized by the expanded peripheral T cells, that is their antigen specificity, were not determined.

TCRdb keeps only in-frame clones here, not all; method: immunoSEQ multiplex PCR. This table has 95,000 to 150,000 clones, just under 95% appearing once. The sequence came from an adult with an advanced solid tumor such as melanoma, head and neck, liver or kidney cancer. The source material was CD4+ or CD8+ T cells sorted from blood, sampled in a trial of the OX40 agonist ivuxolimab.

The CDR3 DNA is TGTGCCAGTAGTTCACGAGGAGGACTAGAGGAGACCCAGTACTTC. It yields the protein CASSSRGGLEETQYF. The chain employs TRBV19 and TRBJ2-5; 7 bases line up with TRBD2. Germline CDR1 LNHDA, CDR2 SQIVND (reference sequence). The CDR3 extends over 15 amino acids. V shed 5 bases, J shed 5 bases, and the junction held 11 bases outside the gene matches.